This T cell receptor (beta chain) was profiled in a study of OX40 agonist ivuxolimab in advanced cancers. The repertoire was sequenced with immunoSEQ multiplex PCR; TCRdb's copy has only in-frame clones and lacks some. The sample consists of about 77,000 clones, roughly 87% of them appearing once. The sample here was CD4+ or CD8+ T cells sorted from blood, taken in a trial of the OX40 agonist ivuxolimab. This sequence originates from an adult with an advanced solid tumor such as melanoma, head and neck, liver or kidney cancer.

The CDR3 is CAWSGSGSYNSPLHF. DNA of the CDR3: TGTGCCTGGAGTGGGTCGGGATCCTATAATTCACCCCTCCACTTT. This chain links TRBV30 with TRBJ1-6; no definite D call. The ends were cut back, 1 base at V and 1 base at J, with 8 bases in the middle. In germline, CDR1 is GTSNPN, CDR2 SVGIG (reference sequence). CDR3 length: 15 amino acids.